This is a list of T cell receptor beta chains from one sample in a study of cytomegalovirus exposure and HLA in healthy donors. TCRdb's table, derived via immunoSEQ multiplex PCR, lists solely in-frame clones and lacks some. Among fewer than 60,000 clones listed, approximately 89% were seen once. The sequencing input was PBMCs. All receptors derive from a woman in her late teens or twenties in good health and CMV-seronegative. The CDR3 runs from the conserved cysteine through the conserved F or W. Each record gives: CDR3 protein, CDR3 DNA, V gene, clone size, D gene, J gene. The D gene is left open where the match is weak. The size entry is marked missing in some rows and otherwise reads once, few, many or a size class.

CASSFPLGDRGWSGELFF	TGTGCCAGCAGTTTTCCCTTGGGCGACAGGGGATGGTCCGGGGAGCTGTTTTTT	TRBV28	NA	TRBD1	TRBJ2-2
CASSYPVTTGKEAFF	TGTGCCAGCAGTTACCCGGTAACGACAGGGAAAGAAGCTTTCTTT	TRBV28	NA	TRBD1	TRBJ1-1
CASSIDRGTGELFF	TGTGCCAGCAGTATCGACAGGGGCACCGGGGAGCTGTTTTTT	TRBV27	NA	TRBD1	TRBJ2-2
CASQTGGHSGANVLTF	TGTGCCAGTCAGACAGGGGGGCACTCTGGGGCCAACGTCCTGACTTTC	TRBV5-4	NA	TRBD1	TRBJ2-6
CASSRGTSGSRAGANVLTF	TGTGCCAGCAGCCGTGGGACTAGCGGGAGTAGGGCTGGGGCCAACGTCCTGACTTTC	TRBV7-3	few	TRBD2	TRBJ2-6
CASSPGLAGGGSEQFF	TGCGCCAGCAGCCCCGGACTAGCGGGAGGAGGAAGTGAGCAGTTCTTC	TRBV4-3	NA	TRBD2	TRBJ2-1
CASSTSGRTYEQYF	TGTGCCAGTAGTACTAGCGGGAGAACCTACGAGCAGTACTTC	TRBV19	NA	TRBD2	TRBJ2-7
CASSAGGNEQFF	TGTGCCAGCAGCGCAGGGGGCAATGAGCAGTTCTTC	TRBV5-6	once	TRBD1	TRBJ2-1
CASTLGPSLINTGELFF	TGTGCCAGCACCCTTGGCCCGTCATTAATAAACACCGGGGAGCTGTTTTTT	TRBV5-6	NA	NA	TRBJ2-2
CATSRDQGVGNTIYF	TGTGCCACCAGCAGAGATCAAGGGGTCGGAAACACCATATATTTT	TRBV15	NA	NA	TRBJ1-3
CASSEWVRGQMGTEAFF	TGTGCCAGCAGTGAATGGGTACGGGGACAAATGGGCACTGAAGCTTTCTTT	TRBV2	NA	NA	TRBJ1-1
CASSAGTGELTEQYF	TGTGCCAGCTCAGCTGGGACAGGGGAGTTGACCGAGCAGTACTTC	TRBV18	NA	TRBD1	TRBJ2-7
CASSLGVAGVAYEQYF	TGTGCCAGCAGCTTAGGGGTAGCGGGAGTAGCCTACGAGCAGTACTTC	TRBV7-9	NA	TRBD2	TRBJ2-7
CASSLLLVSDTQYF	TGTGCCAGCAGTTTGCTCCTAGTGTCAGATACGCAGTATTTT	TRBV28	NA	NA	TRBJ2-3
CASSTGMSSYEQYF	TGTGCCAGTAGTACAGGGATGAGCTCCTACGAGCAGTACTTC	TRBV19	NA	NA	TRBJ2-7
CASSLAVDRGYTGELFF	TGTGCCAGCAGCTTAGCGGTGGACAGGGGCTACACCGGGGAGCTGTTTTTT	TRBV7-8	NA	TRBD1	TRBJ2-2
CAIGPPGTATYEQYF	TGTGCCATCGGCCCTCCCGGGACAGCCACCTACGAGCAGTACTTC	TRBV10-3	NA	TRBD1	TRBJ2-7
CASSLGTGGYTF	TGTGCCAGCAGCCTAGGGACAGGAGGCTACACCTTC	TRBV5-6	NA	TRBD1	TRBJ1-2
CASSLFLAGDTDTQYF	TGTGCCAGCAGCTTGTTCCTAGCGGGGGATACAGATACGCAGTATTTT	TRBV5-6	NA	TRBD2	TRBJ2-3
CASTAGGRGAFF	TGTGCCAGCACCGCAGGAGGCAGGGGGGCTTTCTTT	TRBV28	NA	TRBD1	TRBJ1-1
CASSLTQGHEQFF	TGTGCCAGCAGCTTAACTCAGGGCCATGAGCAGTTCTTC	TRBV7-9	NA	NA	TRBJ2-1
CASRRSGQETQYF	TGTGCCAGCAGGCGGAGCGGTCAAGAGACCCAGTACTTC	TRBV6-1	once	NA	TRBJ2-5
CASSIVDRGNEKLFF	TGTGCCAGTAGTATAGTTGACAGGGGTAATGAAAAACTGTTTTTT	TRBV19	few	TRBD1	TRBJ1-4
CASSLSGLGGRFNTGELFF	TGTGCCAGCAGTTTATCGGGCCTGGGCGGGAGGTTCAACACCGGGGAGCTGTTTTTT	TRBV27	NA	TRBD2	TRBJ2-2
CASSVRGAGGGTGELFF	TGTGCCAGCAGTGTCCGTGGGGCGGGAGGCGGCACCGGGGAGCTGTTTTTT	TRBV25-1	NA	TRBD2	TRBJ2-2
CASSEGSGASYNEQFF	TGTGCCAGCAGTGAGGGAAGCGGAGCCTCCTACAATGAGCAGTTCTTC	TRBV2	NA	NA	TRBJ2-1
CASSWEFNYGYTF	TGTGCCAGCAGCTGGGAGTTCAACTATGGCTACACCTTC	TRBV7-2	NA	NA	TRBJ1-2
CASSLYTSETQYF	TGCGCCAGCAGCTTGTATACTTCAGAGACCCAGTACTTC	TRBV5-1	NA	NA	TRBJ2-5
CASRPRGPGEQYF	TGTGCCAGTAGGCCTCGTGGTCCGGGGGAGCAGTACTTC	TRBV19	few	NA	TRBJ2-7
CAWGRTGGIFEQYF	TGTGCCTGGGGAAGGACAGGGGGCATCTTCGAGCAGTACTTC	TRBV30	NA	TRBD1	TRBJ2-7
CAHRGGLNTEAFF	TGTGCCCACCGGGGGGGCTTGAACACTGAAGCTTTCTTT	TRBV10-3	NA	NA	TRBJ1-1
CASSLGPTRQSNEQFF	TGTGCCAGCAGCTTAGGCCCTACTAGGCAGTCTAATGAGCAGTTCTTC	TRBV7-2	once	NA	TRBJ2-1
CASSQVLGQDYEQYF	TGCGCCAGCAGCCAAGTATTGGGACAGGACTACGAGCAGTACTTC	TRBV4-1	NA	TRBD1	TRBJ2-7
CAISEAEQETQYF	TGTGCCATCAGTGAGGCAGAACAAGAGACCCAGTACTTC	TRBV10-3	NA	NA	TRBJ2-5
CASSSWGLGFQGETQYF	TGTGCCAGCAGCTCCTGGGGACTAGGATTTCAGGGGGAGACCCAGTACTTC	TRBV5-5	NA	TRBD2	TRBJ2-5
CASSKGLARDNYEQYF	TGTGCCAGCAGCAAGGGACTAGCCAGGGACAACTACGAGCAGTACTTC	TRBV5-4	NA	TRBD2	TRBJ2-7
CASSLDRYDTQYF	TGTGCCAGCAGCTTGGACAGGTACGATACGCAGTATTTT	TRBV5-4	NA	NA	TRBJ2-3
CASSLAGNTEAFF	TGTGCCAGCAGTTTAGCAGGGAACACTGAAGCTTTCTTT	TRBV27	once	NA	TRBJ1-1
CASSRLAGAPTGEQYF	TGTGCCAGCAGCCGACTAGCGGGAGCTCCTACGGGCGAGCAGTACTTC	TRBV7-2	NA	TRBD2	TRBJ2-7
CASSLNDLSEQYF	TGTGCCAGCAGCTTAAACGATTTGAGCGAGCAGTACTTC	TRBV7-9	once	NA	TRBJ2-7
CASSLIPGLARGDTQYF	TGTGCCAGCAGCTTAATCCCGGGACTTGCCAGGGGGGATACGCAGTATTTT	TRBV7-3	NA	NA	TRBJ2-3
CASSFVVGASPLHF	TGTGCCAGCAGCTTCGTAGTGGGGGCTTCACCCCTCCACTTT	TRBV7-6	NA	NA	TRBJ1-6
CAWRPEWSYGYTF	TGTGCCTGGAGACCAGAATGGAGCTATGGCTACACCTTC	TRBV30	NA	NA	TRBJ1-2
CASSTRTSGSPDEQFF	TGTGCCAGCAGCACCCGGACTAGCGGGAGTCCCGATGAGCAGTTCTTC	TRBV13	NA	TRBD2	TRBJ2-1
CASSLVREGNQPQHF	TGCGCCAGCAGCTTGGTCAGGGAGGGCAATCAGCCCCAGCATTTT	TRBV5-1	NA	NA	TRBJ1-5
CASTTGAPGYTF	TGTGCCAGTACCACAGGGGCTCCTGGCTACACCTTC	TRBV19	NA	TRBD1	TRBJ1-2
CASSRPSGSYEQYF	TGTGCCAGCTCTCGGCCTAGCGGCTCCTACGAGCAGTACTTC	TRBV28	once	TRBD2	TRBJ2-7